These T cell receptor beta chains were read from a single sample in a study of response to subunit inactivated influenza vaccine. TCRdb redid the calling of the RT-PCR reads with MiXCR, one entry per CDR3 protein. The repertoire consists of some 570,000 distinct CDR3 sequences, with approximately 10% occurring once and the leading ten covering around 10%. In addition, the sample was reused for a study of T cells expressing NK-cell markers.

Material: PBMCs from blood, obtained on the day of vaccination. The receptors were gathered from a man between 45 and 60 years old who received an inactivated influenza vaccine. Both conserved end residues are part of each CDR3. D genes are given only for firm matches. The size field is filled for only some rows; it gives once, few, many or a size class.

V	J	D	size	DNA	CDR3
TRBV10-3	TRBJ2-2	-	few	TGTGCCATCAGTAACGCCCCGGGACTTACAGTTTTCCGCGCCACCGGGGAGCTGTTTTTT	CAISNAPGLTVFRATGELFF
TRBV5-1	TRBJ2-3	TRBD1	-	TGCGCCAGCAGCTTTGGACACGGACAGGCAGATACGCAGTATTTT	CASSFGHGQADTQYF
TRBV5-1	TRBJ2-7	TRBD1	-	TGCGCCAGCAGCTTGGCCTCCGGGACAGGGACCTACGAGCAGTACTTC	CASSLASGTGTYEQYF
TRBV12-3/TRBV12-4	TRBJ2-7	TRBD2	-	TGTGCCAGCAGACGAACCGGGACTAGGAATTACGAGCAGTACTTC	CASRRTGTRNYEQYF
TRBV7-8	TRBJ2-5	TRBD2	-	TGTGCCAGCAGCTCACTGGTGGGGCTAGCGGAAGAGACCCAGTACTTC	CASSSLVGLAEETQYF
TRBV7-2	TRBJ1-6	-	-	TGTGCCAGCAGCCCGGGGAGGACGAATTCACCCCTCCACTTT	CASSPGRTNSPLHF
TRBV24-1	TRBJ2-2	TRBD2	few	TGTGCCACCAGTAGCGGGGCAAGCACCGGGGAGCTGTTTTTT	CATSSGASTGELFF
TRBV5-1	TRBJ2-1	TRBD2	few	TGCGCCAGCAGCGCCCTGACTAGCGGGATCACCTACAATGAGCAGTTCTTC	CASSALTSGITYNEQFF
TRBV4-3	TRBJ2-1	-	-	TGCGCCAGCAGCCAAGGCGCCCATAGCTCCTACAATGAGCAGTTCTTC	CASSQGAHSSYNEQFF
TRBV7-6	TRBJ2-1	-	few	TGTGCCAGCAGCTTGTTTGGCGGGATGTCCTACAATGAGCAGTTCTTC	CASSLFGGMSYNEQFF
TRBV5-1	TRBJ2-3	-	-	TGCGCCAGCAGCTTGGGCGGGACGACTAGCACAGATACGCAGTATTTT	CASSLGGTTSTDTQYF
TRBV20-1	TRBJ2-7	-	few	TGCAGTGCTAGAGGGGAGTCCTCCTACGAGCAGTACTTC	CSARGESSYEQYF
TRBV7-8	TRBJ2-3	TRBD2	many	TGTGCCAGCAGCGGACCGGGACTAGGGGAAAGTTTT	CASSGPGLGESF
TRBV9	TRBJ1-3	TRBD1	-	TGTGCCAGCAGCGTATGGGACAGGTCCTCCTCTGGAAACACCATATATTTT	CASSVWDRSSSGNTIYF
TRBV10-3	TRBJ2-2	-	many	TGTGCCATCAGTGACGACAGGCCGACGAACACCGGGGAGCTGTTTTTT	CAISDDRPTNTGELFF
TRBV2	TRBJ2-2	-	-	TGTGCCAGCAGTGAGGACCCCGGAACCGGGGAGCTGTTTTTT	CASSEDPGTGELFF
TRBV5-1	TRBJ2-2	TRBD2	few	TGCGCCAGCAGCCCCTGGGGGGGAGAGGACACCGGGGAGCTGTTTTTT	CASSPWGGEDTGELFF
TRBV28	TRBJ2-3	-	-	TGTGCCAGCAGTACCCTGGGCCGGGCAGATACGCAGTATTTT	CASSTLGRADTQYF
TRBV11-3	TRBJ2-3	-	few	TGTGCCAGCAGCCCAACAGGAACCACAGATACGCAGTATTTT	CASSPTGTTDTQYF
TRBV20-1	TRBJ1-2	-	few	TGCAGTGCTAGAGAACGGCAGTACTATGGCTACACCTTC	CSARERQYYGYTF
TRBV12-3/TRBV12-4	TRBJ1-1	-	many	TGTGCCAGCAGGGGTCAGGTGAACACTGAAGCTTTCTTT	CASRGQVNTEAFF
TRBV5-1	TRBJ2-3	TRBD2	few	TGCGCCAGCAGCTTGGAAAGCGGGGGCGCAGATACGCAGTATTTT	CASSLESGGADTQYF
TRBV7-9	TRBJ2-7	-	few	TGTGCCAGCAGCCCCACCGGGACTTATTCCTACGAGCAGTACTTC	CASSPTGTYSYEQYF
TRBV20-1	TRBJ2-7	-	-	TGCAGTGCTAGTAACAGCGAGGCATACTCCTACGAGCAGTACTTC	CSASNSEAYSYEQYF
TRBV7-2	TRBJ2-2	TRBD2	few	TGTGCCAGCAGCCGACTAGCGAGCACCGGGGAGCTGTTTTTT	CASSRLASTGELFF
TRBV4-3	TRBJ2-3	TRBD2	many	TGCGCCAGCAGCCAAGATCCTAGCGGGACAGATACGCAGTATTTT	CASSQDPSGTDTQYF
TRBV12-3/TRBV12-4	TRBJ2-1	-	many	TGTGCCAGCAGTTTAATCCCGACTAAAAACAATGAGCAGTTCTTC	CASSLIPTKNNEQFF
TRBV5-1	TRBJ2-1	TRBD2	few	TGCGCCAGCAGCTTGGTGTTAGCGGGGGGCCTTGGAATGTACAATGAGCAGTTCTTC	CASSLVLAGGLGMYNEQFF
TRBV5-1	TRBJ2-1	TRBD2	-	TGCGCCAGCAGCGGAACGGGACTAGCGAGAAGCTCCTACAATGAGCAGTTCTTC	CASSGTGLARSSYNEQFF
TRBV11-2	TRBJ2-5	-	-	TGTGCCAGCAGCTTAGGATTTCGGGGTCGGGAGACCCAGTACTTC	CASSLGFRGRETQYF
TRBV5-6	TRBJ2-3	-	-	TGTGCCAGCAGCTTGGGAACACTTCAAAATACGCAGTATTTT	CASSLGTLQNTQYF
TRBV10-3	TRBJ2-2	-	-	TGTGCCATCAGTGAGTTCGCAGCTGCGAACACCGGGGAGCTGTTTTTT	CAISEFAAANTGELFF